This T cell receptor (beta chain) was profiled in a study of tumor and adjacent non-tumor tissue in lung cancer. Study at large: Histology: 11 to 13 adenocarcinoma, a couple of squamous cell carcinoma, 1 small cell lung cancer. On average, productive TCRbeta reads reached 4 million to 4.5 million per sample.

TCRbeta libraries were built with three rounds of nested PCR, modified from ARM-PCR. TCRdb re-called the multiplex PCR reads through MiXCR, storing one row per CDR3 protein. The sample carries 100,000 to 120,000 distinct CDR3 sequences, 84% recorded once. As for this clonotype: Mismatch with germline at one junction end may stem from a read error.

RNA was extracted from bulk tissue without any cell sorting. The source is a man in his 70s with non-small cell lung cancer. Sequencing was done on a sample of lung tumor tissue.

The CDR3 here is CASSQVARVADTEAFF. The CDR3 region has the DNA TGTGCCAGTAGCCAAGTAGCTAGGGTGGCGGACACTGAAGCTTTCTTT. The chain joins TRBV4-2 to TRBJ1-1; D is ambiguous. The CDR3 has 16 amino acids. Germline CDR1 and CDR2: LGHNA and YNFKEQ.